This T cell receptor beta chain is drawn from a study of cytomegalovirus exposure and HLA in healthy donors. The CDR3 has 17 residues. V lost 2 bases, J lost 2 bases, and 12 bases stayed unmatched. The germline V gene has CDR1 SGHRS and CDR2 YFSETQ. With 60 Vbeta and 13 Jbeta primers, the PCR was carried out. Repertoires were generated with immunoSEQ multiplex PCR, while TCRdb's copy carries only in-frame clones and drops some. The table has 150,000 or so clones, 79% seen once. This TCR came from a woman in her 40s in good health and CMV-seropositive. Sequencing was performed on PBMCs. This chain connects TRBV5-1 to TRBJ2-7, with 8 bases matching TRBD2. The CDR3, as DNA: TGCGCCAGCAGCTTACAGGGCGTTACTAGCGGAACCTACGAGCAGTACTTC. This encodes CASSLQGVTSGTYEQYF.